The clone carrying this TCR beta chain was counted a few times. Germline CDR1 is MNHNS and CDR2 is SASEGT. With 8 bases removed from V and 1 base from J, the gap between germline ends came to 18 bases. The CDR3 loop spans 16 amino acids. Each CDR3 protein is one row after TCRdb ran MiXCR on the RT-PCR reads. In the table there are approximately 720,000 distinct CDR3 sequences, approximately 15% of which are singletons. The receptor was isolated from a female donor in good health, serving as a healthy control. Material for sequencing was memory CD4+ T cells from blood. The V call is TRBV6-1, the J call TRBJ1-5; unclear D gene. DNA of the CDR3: TGTGCCAGCCATTGGAATCCCGGCGAGAGCAATCAGCCCCAGCATTTT. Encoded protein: CASHWNPGESNQPQHF.